This T cell receptor (beta chain) was found in a study of T-cell memory formation after mild COVID-19. This CDR3 spans 12 amino acids. Germline CDR1 SNHLY, CDR2 FYNNEI. The ends were cut back, 3 bases at V and 12 bases at J, with 12 bases in the middle. TCR alpha and TCR beta cDNA libraries carrying sample barcodes and UMIs came from 5'RACE with constant-segment primers. TCRdb fed the 5' RACE reads into MiXCR, producing one record per CDR3 protein. The top ten hold roughly 8% of the sample, which has fewer than 650,000 distinct CDR3 sequences, approximately 15% seen once. This clonotype was sampled from an adult woman who had mild COVID-19 (a few samples of this study predate the infection). Cell type and time point are not known. Input material: PBMCs or a T cell subset sorted from them (not recorded which). The chain joins TRBV2 to TRBJ2-1; tentatively, D is TRBD2 (6 bases). The CDR3 region is CASSEAQTRQFF. The CDR3, as DNA: TGTGCCAGCAGTGAGGCTCAGACTAGGCAGTTCTTC. The variable domain in full, completed from reference TRBV2 and TRBJ2-1, reads EPEVTQTPSHQVTQMGQEVILRCVPISNHLYFYWYRQILGQKVEFLVSFYNNEISEKSEIFDDQFSVERPDGSNFTLKIRSTKLEDSAMYFCASSEAQTRQFFGPGTRLTVL.